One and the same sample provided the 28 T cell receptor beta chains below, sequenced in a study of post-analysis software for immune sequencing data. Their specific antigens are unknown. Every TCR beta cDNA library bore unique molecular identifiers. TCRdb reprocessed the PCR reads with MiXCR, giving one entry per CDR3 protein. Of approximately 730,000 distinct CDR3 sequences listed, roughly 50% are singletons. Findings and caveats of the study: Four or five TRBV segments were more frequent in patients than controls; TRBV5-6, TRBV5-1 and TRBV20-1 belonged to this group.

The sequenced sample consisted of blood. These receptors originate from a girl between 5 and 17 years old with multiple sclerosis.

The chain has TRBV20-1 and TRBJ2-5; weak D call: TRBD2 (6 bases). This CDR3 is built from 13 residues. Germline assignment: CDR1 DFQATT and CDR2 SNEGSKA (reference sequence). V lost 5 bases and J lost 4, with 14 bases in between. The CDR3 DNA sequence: TGCAGTGCTGGGGTCGGGGGATTAGAGACCCAGTACTTC. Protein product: CSAGVGGLETQYF.

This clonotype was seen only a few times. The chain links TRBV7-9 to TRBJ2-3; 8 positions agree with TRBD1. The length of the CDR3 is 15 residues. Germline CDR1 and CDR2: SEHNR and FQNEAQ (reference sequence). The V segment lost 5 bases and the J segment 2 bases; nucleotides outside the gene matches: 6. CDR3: CASSLDRANTDTQYF. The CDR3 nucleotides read TGTGCCAGCAGCCTGGACAGGGCCAACACAGATACGCAGTATTTT.

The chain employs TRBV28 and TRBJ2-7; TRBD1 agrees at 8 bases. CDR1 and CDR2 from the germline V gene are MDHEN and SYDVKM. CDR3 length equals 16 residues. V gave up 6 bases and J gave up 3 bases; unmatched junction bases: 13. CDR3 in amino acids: CASSSVGGRGLYEQYF. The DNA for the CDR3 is TGTGCCAGCAGCAGCGTCGGCGGCAGGGGGCTCTACGAGCAGTACTTC.

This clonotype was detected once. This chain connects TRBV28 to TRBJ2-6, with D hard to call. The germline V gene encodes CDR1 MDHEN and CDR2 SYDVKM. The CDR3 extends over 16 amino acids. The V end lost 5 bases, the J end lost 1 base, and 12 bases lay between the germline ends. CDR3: CASSPTVDSGANVLTF. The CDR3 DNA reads TGTGCCAGCAGTCCCACGGTAGATTCTGGGGCCAACGTCCTGACTTTC.

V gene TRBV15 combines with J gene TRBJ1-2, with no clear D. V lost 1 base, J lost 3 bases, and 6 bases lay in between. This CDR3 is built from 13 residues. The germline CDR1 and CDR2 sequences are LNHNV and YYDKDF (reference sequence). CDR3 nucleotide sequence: TGTGCCACCAGCAGAGTCGCCGACTATGGCTACACCTTC. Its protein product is CATSRVADYGYTF.

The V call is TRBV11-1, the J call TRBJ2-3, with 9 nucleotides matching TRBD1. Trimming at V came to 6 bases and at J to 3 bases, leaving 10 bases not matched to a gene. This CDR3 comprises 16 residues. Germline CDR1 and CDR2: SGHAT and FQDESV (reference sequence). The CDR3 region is CASRSARDRVTDTQYF. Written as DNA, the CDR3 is TGTGCCAGCAGATCCGCTCGGGACAGGGTTACAGATACGCAGTATTTT.

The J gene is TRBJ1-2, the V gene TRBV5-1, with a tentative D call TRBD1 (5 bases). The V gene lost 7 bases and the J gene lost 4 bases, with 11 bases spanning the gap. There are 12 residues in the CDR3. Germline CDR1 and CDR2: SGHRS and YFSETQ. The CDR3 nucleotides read TGCGCCAGCGCCCTCGGGACCTATGGCTACACCTTC. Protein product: CASALGTYGYTF.

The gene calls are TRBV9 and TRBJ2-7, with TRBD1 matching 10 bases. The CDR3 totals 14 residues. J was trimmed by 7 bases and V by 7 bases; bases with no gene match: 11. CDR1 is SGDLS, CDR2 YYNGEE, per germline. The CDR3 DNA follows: TGTGCCAGCGACCGGACAGGGGGATTTGGTGAGCAGTACTTC. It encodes CASDRTGGFGEQYF.

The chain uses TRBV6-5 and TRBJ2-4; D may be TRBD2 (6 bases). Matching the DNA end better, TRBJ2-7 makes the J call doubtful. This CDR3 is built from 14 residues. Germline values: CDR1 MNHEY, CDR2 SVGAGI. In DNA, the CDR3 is TGTGCCAGCAGTTTTCTGGCGGGATCCTACGAGCAGTACTTC. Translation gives CASSFLAGSYEQYF.

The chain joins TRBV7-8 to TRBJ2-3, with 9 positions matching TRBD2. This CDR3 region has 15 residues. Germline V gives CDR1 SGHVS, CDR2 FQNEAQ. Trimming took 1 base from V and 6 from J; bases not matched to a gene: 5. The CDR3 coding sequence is TGTGCCAGCAGCTTAGTAGCGGGAGATTCGGATACGCAGTATTTT. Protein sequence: CASSLVAGDSDTQYF.

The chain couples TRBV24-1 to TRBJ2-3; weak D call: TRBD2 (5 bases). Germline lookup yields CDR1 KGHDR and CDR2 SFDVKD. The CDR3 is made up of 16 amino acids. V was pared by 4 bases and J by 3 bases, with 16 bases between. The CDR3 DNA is TGTGCCACCAGTGACCTGACTAAGGCCGGGACAGATACGCAGTATTTT. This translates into CATSDLTKAGTDTQYF.

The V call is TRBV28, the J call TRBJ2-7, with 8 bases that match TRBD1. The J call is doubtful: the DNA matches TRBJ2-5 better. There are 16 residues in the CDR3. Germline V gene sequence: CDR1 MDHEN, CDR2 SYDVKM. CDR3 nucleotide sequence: TGTGCCAGCAGTTTTCCCAGGGGGCTTGATGGTGAGACCCAGTACTTC. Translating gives CASSFPRGLDGETQYF.

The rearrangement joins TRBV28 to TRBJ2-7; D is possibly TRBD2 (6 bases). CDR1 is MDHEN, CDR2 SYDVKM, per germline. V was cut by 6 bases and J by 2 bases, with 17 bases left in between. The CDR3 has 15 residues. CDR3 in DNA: TGTGCCAGCAGACAACCCGGGGGTATAGCCTACGAGCAGTACTTC. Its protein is CASRQPGGIAYEQYF.

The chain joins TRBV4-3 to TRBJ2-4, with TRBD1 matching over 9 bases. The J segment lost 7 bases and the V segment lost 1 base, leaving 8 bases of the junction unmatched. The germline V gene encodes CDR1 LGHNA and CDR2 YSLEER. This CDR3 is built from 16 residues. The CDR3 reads CASSQGSGQGGNIQYF. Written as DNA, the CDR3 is TGCGCCAGCAGCCAAGGATCGGGACAGGGTGGGAACATTCAGTACTTC.

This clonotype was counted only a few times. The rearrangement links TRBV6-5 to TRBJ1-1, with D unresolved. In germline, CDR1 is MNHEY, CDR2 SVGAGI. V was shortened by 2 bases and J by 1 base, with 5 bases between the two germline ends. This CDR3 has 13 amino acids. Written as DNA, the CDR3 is TGTGCCAGCAGTTACGGGGAGAACACTGAAGCTTTCTTT. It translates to CASSYGENTEAFF.

CDR3 sequence reads: CASSLALGNEAFF. The CDR3 nucleotides read TGTGCCAGCAGCTTAGCGCTCGGTAACGAAGCTTTCTTT. V gene TRBV7-8 combines with J gene TRBJ1-1; D remains unclear. The CDR3 runs 13 residues. Germline values: CDR1 SGHVS, CDR2 FQNEAQ. V lost 0 bases to trimming and J lost 8 bases, with 10 bases between them.

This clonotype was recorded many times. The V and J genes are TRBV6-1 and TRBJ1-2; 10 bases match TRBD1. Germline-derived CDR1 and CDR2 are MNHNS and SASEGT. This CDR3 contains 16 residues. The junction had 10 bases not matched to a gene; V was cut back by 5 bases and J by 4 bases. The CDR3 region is CASSRRQGAAVYGYTF. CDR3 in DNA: TGTGCCAGCAGTAGAAGACAGGGGGCAGCGGTCTATGGCTACACCTTC.

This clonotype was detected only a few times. The CDR3 is CASSQWSSGRSYEQYF. The CDR3 DNA reads as TGTGCCAGCAGCCAATGGTCTAGCGGGAGATCTTACGAGCAGTACTTC. The V call is TRBV4-2, the J call TRBJ2-7; the match to TRBD2 covers 10 bases. V shed 2 bases and J 4 bases; nucleotides not matched to a gene: 8. In germline, CDR1 is LGHNA, CDR2 YNFKEQ. The CDR3 covers 16 residues.

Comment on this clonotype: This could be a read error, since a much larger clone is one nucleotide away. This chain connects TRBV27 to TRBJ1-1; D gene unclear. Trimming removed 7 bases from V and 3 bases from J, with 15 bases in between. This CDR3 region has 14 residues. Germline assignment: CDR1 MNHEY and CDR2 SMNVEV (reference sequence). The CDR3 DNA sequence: TGTGCCAGCACCCCAAGGAGGCGCGACACTGAAGCTTTCTTT. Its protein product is CASTPRRRDTEAFF.

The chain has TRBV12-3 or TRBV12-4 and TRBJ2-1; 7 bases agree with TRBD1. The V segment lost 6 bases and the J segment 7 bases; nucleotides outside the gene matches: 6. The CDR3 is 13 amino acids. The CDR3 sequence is CASSPRQGNEQFF. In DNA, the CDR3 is TGTGCCAGCAGCCCCCGACAGGGAAATGAGCAGTTCTTC.

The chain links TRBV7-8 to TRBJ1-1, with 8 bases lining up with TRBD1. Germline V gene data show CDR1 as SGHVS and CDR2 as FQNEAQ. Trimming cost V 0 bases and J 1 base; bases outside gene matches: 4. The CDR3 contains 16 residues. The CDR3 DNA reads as TGTGCCAGCAGCTTAGCTCCCGGGACAGGGAACACTGAAGCTTTCTTT. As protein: CASSLAPGTGNTEAFF.

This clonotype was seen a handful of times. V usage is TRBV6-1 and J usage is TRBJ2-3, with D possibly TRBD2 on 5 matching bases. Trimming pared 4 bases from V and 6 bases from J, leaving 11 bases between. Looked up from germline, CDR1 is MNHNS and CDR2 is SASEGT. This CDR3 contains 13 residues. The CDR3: CASSGLIADTQYF. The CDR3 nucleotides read TGTGCCAGCAGTGGATTAATAGCGGATACGCAGTATTTT.

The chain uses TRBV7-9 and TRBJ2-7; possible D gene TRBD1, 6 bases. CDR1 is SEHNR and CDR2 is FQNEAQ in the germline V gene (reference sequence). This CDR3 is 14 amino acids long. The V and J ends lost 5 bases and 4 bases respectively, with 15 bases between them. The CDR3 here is CASSTTGLGYEQYF. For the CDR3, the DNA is TGTGCCAGCAGCACCACAGGGTTAGGGTACGAGCAGTACTTC.

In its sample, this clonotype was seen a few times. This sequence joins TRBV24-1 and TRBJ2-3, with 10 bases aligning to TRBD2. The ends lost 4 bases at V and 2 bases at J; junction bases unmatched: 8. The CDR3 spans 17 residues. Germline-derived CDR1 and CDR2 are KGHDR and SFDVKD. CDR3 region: CATSEPGSGRVTDTQYF. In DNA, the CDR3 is TGTGCCACCAGTGAGCCGGGGAGCGGGAGGGTCACAGATACGCAGTATTTT.

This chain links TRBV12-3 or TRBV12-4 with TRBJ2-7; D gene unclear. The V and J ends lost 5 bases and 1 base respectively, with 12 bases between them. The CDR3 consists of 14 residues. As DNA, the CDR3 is TGTGCCAGCAGTCCAGGATGGGGATCCTACGAGCAGTACTTC. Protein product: CASSPGWGSYEQYF.

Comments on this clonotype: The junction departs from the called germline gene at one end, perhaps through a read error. The CDR3 sequence: CAGSLEGVSYEQYF. CDR3 DNA: TGCGCCGGCAGCTTGGAAGGGGTCTCCTACGAGCAGTACTTC. The rearrangement uses TRBV5-1 and TRBJ2-7, with a tentative D call TRBD1 (5 bases). Germline V gene data show CDR1 as SGHRS and CDR2 as YFSETQ. The CDR3 spans 14 residues. Looking up the rest from reference TRBV5-1 and TRBJ2-7 gives the full variable domain: KAGVTQTPRYLIKTRGQQVTLSCSPISGHRSVSWYQQTPGQGLQFLFEYFSETQRNKGNFPGRFSGRQFSNSRSEMNVSTLELGDSALYLCAGSLEGVSYEQYFGPGTRLTVT.

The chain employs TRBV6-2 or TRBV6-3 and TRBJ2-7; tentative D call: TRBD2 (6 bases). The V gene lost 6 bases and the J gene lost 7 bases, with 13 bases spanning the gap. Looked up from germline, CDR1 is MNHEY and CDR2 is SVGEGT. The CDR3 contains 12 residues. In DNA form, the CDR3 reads TGTGCCAGCAGCTACAGCCGGGAGGAGCAGTACTTC. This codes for CASSYSREEQYF.

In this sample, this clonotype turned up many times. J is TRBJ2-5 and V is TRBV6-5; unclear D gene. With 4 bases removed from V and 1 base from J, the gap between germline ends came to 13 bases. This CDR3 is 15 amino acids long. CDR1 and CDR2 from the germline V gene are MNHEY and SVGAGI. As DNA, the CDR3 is TGTGCCAGCAGTTTTACCGAAGGTCCCCAAGAGACCCAGTACTTC. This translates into CASSFTEGPQETQYF.